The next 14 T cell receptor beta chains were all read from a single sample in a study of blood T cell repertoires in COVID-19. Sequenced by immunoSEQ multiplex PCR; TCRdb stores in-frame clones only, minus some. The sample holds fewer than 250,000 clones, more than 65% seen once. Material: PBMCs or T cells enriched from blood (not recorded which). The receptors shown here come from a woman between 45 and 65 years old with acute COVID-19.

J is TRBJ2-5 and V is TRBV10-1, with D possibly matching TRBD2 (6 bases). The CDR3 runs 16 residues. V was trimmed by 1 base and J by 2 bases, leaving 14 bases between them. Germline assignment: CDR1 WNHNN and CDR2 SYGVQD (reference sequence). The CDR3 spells CASSELVAGRQETQYF. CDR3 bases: TGCGCCAGCAGTGAGTTGGTGGCGGGGAGGCAAGAGACCCAGTACTTC.

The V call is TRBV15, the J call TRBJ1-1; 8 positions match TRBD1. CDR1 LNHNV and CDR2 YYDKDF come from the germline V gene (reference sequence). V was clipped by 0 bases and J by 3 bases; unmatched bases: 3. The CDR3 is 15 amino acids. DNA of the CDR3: TGTGCCACCAGCAGAGATCTGGACAGGGACACTGAAGCTTTCTTT. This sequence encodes CATSRDLDRDTEAFF.

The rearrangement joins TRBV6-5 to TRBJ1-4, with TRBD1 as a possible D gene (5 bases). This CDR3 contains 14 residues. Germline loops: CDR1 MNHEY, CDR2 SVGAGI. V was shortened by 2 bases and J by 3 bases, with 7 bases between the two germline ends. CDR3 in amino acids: CASSYGGANEKLFF. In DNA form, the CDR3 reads TGTGCCAGCAGTTACGGGGGGGCTAATGAAAAACTGTTTTTT.

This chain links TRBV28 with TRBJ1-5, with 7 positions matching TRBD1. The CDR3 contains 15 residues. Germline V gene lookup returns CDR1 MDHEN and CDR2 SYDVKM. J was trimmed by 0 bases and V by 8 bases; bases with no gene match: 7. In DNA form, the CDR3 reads TGTGCCAGCCTGGACAGGACAGATAGCAATCAGCCCCAGCATTTT. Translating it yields CASLDRTDSNQPQHF.

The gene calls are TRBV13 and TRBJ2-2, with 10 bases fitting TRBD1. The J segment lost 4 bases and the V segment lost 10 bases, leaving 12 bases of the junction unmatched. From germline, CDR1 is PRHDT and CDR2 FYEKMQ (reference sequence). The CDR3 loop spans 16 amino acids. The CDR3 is CATQIRQGAITGELFF. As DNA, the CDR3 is TGTGCCACCCAGATCCGACAGGGGGCAATCACCGGGGAGCTGTTTTTT.

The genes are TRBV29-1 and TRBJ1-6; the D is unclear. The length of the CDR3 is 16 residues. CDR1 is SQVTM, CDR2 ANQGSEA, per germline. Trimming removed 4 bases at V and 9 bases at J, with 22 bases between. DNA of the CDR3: TGCAGCGTTGGGAATGCGGGGAGGGATTGGATTTCACCCCTCCACTTT. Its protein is CSVGNAGRDWISPLHF.

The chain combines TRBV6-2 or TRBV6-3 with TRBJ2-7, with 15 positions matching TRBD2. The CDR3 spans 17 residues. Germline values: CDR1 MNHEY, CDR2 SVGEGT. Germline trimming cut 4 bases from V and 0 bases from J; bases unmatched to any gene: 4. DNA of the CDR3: TGTGCCAGCAGTTCCGGGACTAGCGGGGGGTTCTCCTACGAGCAGTACGTC. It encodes CASSSGTSGGFSYEQYV.

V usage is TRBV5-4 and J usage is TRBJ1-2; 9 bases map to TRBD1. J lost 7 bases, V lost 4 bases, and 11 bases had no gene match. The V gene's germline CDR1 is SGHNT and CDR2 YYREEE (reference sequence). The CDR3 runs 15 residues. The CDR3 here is CASSPDPGTGFGYTF. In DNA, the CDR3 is TGTGCCAGCAGCCCGGACCCCGGGACAGGGTTTGGCTACACCTTC.

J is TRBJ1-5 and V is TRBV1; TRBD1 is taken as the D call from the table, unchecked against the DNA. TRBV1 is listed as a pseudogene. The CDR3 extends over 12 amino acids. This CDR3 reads CTSSQDRQPQHF. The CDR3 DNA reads TGCACCAGCAGCCAAGACAGGCAGCCCCAGCATTTT.

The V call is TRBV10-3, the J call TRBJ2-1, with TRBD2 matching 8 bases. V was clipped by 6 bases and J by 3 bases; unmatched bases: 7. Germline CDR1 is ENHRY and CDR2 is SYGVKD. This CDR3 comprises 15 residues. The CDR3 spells CAIRGTSGDYNEQFF. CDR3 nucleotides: TGTGCCATCAGGGGAACTAGCGGAGACTACAATGAGCAGTTCTTC.

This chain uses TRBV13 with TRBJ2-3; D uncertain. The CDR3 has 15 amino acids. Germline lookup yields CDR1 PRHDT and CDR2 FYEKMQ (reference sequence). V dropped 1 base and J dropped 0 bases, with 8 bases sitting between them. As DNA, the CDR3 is TGTGCCAGCAGCTTAGAAGAGACTAGCACAGATACGCAGTATTTT. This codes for CASSLEETSTDTQYF.

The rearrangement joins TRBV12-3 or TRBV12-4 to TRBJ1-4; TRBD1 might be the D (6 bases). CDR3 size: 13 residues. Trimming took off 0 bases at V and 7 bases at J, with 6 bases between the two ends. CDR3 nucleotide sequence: TGTGCCAGCAGTTTAGCAGGGGGTGAAAAACTGTTTTTT. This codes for CASSLAGGEKLFF.

CDR3 DNA: TGTGCCAGCAGCCCGCAGGGGGCCACTGAAGCTTTCTTT. Its protein is CASSPQGATEAFF. This chain links TRBV9 with TRBJ1-1, with TRBD1 identical over 8 bases. CDR1 is SGDLS and CDR2 is YYNGEE in the germline V gene. J was trimmed by 4 bases and V by 4 bases; bases with no gene match: 3. The CDR3 length is 13 residues.

CDR3 sequence: CASSLWEDRGYEQYV. DNA for the CDR3: TGTGCCAGCAGCTTATGGGAGGACAGGGGATACGAGCAGTACGTC. The rearrangement links TRBV7-8 to TRBJ2-7; 9 bases are a match to TRBD1. The CDR3 totals 15 residues. V gave up 2 bases and J gave up 4 bases; unmatched junction bases: 6. Germline CDR1 reads SGHVS; CDR2 reads FQNEAQ.